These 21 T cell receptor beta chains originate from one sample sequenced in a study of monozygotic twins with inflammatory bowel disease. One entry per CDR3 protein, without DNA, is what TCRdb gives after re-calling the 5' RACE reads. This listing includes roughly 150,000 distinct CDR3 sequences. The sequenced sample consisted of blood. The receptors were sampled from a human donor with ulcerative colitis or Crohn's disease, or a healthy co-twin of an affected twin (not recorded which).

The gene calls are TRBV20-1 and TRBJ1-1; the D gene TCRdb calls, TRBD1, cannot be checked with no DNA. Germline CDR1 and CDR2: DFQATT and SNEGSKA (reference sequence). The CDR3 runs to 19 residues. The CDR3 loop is CSARGVGDRSALMNTEAFF.

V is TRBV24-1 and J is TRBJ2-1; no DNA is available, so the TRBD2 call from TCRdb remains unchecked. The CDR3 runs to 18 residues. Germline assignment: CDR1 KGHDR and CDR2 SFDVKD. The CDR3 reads CATSAFRTSGKGTNEQFF.

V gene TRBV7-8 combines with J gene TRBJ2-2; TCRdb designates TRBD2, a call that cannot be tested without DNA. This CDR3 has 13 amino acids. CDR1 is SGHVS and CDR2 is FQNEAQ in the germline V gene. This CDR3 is CASSLGLAGELFF.

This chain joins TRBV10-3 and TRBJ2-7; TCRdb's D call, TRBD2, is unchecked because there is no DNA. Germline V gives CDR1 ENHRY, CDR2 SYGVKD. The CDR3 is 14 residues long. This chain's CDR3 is CAISVWDSKNEQYF.

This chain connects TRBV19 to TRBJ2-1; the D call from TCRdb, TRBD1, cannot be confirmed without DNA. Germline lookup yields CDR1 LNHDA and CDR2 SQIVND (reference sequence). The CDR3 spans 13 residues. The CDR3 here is CASTPGTVNEQFF.

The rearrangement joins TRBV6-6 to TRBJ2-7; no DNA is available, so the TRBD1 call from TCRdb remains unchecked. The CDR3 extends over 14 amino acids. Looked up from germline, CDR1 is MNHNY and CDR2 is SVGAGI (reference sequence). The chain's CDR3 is CASGEAGGVYEQYF.

The CDR3 sequence: CASSILAGGGNEQFF. The chain combines TRBV19 with TRBJ2-1; no DNA is available, so the TRBD2 call from TCRdb remains unchecked. Germline CDR1 reads LNHDA; CDR2 reads SQIVND (reference sequence). This CDR3 has 15 residues.

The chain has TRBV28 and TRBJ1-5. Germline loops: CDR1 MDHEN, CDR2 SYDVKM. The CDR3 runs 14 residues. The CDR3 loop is CASSAPGPNQPQHF.

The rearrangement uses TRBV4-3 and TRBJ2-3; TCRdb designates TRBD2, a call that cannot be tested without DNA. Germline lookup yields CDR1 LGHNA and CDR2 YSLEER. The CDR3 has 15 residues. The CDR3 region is CASSKGLVSTDTQYF.

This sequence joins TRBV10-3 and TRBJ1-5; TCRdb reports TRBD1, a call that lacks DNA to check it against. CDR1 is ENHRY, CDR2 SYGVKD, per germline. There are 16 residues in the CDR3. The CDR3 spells CAISGQKGQGAEPQHF.

The CDR3 reads CASSLAKDNSPLHF. The gene calls are TRBV5-1 and TRBJ1-6. Germline V gene sequence: CDR1 SGHRS, CDR2 YFSETQ. CDR3 length: 14 amino acids.

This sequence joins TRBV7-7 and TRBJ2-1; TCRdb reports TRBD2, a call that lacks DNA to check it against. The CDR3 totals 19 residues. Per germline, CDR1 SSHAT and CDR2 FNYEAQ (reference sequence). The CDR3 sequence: CASSLVPLTSGRIYNEQFF.

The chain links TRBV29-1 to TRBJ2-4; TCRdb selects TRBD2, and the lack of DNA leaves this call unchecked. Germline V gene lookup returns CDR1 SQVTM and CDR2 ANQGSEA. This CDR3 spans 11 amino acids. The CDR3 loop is CSVTGGGIQYF.

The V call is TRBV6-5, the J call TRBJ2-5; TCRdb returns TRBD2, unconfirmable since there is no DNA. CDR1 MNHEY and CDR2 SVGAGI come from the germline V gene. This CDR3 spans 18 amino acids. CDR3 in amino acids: CASSYSTHTSGFQETQYF.

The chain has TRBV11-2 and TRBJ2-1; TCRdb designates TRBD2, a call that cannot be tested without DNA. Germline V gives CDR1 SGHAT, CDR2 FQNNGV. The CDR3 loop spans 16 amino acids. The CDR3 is CASSLAGTASYNEQFF.

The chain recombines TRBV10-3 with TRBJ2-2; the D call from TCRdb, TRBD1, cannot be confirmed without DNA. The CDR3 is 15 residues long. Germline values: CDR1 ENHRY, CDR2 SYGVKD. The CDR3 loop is CAIRPGQGRTGELFF.

Here the CDR3 reads CASSSHGGTSSYEQYF. The J gene is TRBJ2-7, the V gene TRBV12-3 or TRBV12-4; without DNA, the TCRdb call of TRBD1 cannot be checked. The CDR3 extends over 16 amino acids.

This CDR3 is CSAGRGQGAYEQYF. The rearrangement uses TRBV20-1 and TRBJ2-7; TCRdb's D gene call, TRBD1, goes unchecked for lack of DNA. The CDR3 is made up of 14 amino acids. The germline CDR1 and CDR2 sequences are DFQATT and SNEGSKA (reference sequence).

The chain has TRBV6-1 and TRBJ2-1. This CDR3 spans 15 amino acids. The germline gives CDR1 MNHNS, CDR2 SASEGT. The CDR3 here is CASGTRNLVRNEQFF.

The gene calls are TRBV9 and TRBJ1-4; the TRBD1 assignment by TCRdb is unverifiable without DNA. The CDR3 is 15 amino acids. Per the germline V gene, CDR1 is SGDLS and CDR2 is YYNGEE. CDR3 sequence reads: CASSPRQGGNEKLFF.

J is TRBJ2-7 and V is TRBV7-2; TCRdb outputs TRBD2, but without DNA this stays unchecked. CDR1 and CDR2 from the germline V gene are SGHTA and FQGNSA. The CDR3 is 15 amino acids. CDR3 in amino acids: CASSFRLAGGDEQYF.